This T cell receptor (beta chain) was profiled in a study of CD8 T cells in Susac syndrome. Study-wide background: Sequenced Susac syndrome patients included roughly six with clinically active disease and about eight in remission.

The RNA, about 0.5 to 1 ug, was put through reverse transcription using random hexamers. Amplification of TCR beta CDR3 used immunoSEQ multiplex PCR across 54 Vbeta and 13 Jbeta. TCRdb recomputed calls from the immunoSEQ multiplex PCR reads with MiXCR, one row per CDR3 protein. The sample lists fewer than 150,000 distinct CDR3 sequences; more than 85% were seen once. The junction had 3 bases not matched to a gene; V was cut back by 2 bases and J by 3 bases. The length of the CDR3 is 14 residues. In germline, CDR1 is MNHNS, CDR2 SASEGT. The authors negatively isolated CD8+ and CD4+ T cells and FACS-enriched TEMRA cells.

The sequencing input was CD8+ T cells from PBMCs. The chain is built from TRBV6-1 and TRBJ2-7; 8 bases match TRBD1. The receptor's source is a human donor with Susac syndrome. Here the CDR3 reads CASSETGGGYEQYF. The CDR3 DNA reads as TGTGCCAGCAGTGAAACAGGGGGTGGCTACGAGCAGTACTTC.